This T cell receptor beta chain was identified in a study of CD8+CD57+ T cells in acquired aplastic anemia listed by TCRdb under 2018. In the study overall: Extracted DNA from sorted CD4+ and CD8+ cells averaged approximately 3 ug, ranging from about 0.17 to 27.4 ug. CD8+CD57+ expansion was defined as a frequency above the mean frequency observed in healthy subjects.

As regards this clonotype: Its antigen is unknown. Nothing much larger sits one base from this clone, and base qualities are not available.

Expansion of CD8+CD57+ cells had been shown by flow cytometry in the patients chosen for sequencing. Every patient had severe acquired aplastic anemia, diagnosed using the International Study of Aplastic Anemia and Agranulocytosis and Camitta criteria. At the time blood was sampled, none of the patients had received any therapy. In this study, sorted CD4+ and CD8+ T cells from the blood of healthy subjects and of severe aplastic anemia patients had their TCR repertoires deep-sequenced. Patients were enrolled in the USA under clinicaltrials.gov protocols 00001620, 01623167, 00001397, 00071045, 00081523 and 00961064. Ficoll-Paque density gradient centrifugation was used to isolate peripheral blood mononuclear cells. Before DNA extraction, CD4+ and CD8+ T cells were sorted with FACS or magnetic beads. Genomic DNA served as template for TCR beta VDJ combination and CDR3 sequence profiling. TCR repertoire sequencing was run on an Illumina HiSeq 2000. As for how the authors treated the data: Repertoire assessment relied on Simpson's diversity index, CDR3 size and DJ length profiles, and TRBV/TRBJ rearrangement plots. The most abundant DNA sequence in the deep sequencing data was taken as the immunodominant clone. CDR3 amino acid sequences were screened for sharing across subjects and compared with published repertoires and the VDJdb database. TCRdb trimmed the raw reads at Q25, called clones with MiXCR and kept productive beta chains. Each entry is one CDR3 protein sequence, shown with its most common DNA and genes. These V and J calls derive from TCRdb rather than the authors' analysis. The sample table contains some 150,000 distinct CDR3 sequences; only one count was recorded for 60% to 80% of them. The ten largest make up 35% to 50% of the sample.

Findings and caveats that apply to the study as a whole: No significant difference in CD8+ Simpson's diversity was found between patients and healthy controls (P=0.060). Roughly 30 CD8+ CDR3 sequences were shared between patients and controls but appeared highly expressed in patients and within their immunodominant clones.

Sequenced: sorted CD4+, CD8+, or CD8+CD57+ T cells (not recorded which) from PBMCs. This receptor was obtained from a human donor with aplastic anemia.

The CDR3 protein: CASSTGTAISPLHF. The DNA sequence is given as TGTGCCAGCAGCACCGGGACGGCAATTTCACCCCTCCACTTT. The rearranged chain carries TRBV9 and TRBJ1-6, and possibly TRBD1, on 5 matching bases. Between the V and J ends, shortened by 4 bases and 9 bases respectively, the junction contains 14 bases. The germline V gene encodes CDR1 SGDLS and CDR2 YYNGEE. Measured from the cysteine to the phenylalanine, the CDR3 is 14 residues long. The DNA shown is the 42-base CDR3, in frame from base 1.